This entry is about one TCR beta chain. Its antigen is still unknown. One entry per CDR3 protein results from TCRdb running MiXCR on the 5' RACE reads. The table records 450,000 or so distinct CDR3 sequences, 25% to 30% of them present only once. Trimming removed 4 bases from V and 6 bases from J, with 12 bases in between. Looked up from germline, CDR1 is KGHSH and CDR2 is LQKENI. The CDR3 consists of 13 residues. The sample belongs to a study of CD8 T cells in ankylosing spondylitis. Overall study results and limits: Reactive arthritis synovial fluid and blood previously showed some of these motif variants. Among TCR beta sequences, a motif of roughly 8 highly homologous variants appeared characteristic of ankylosing spondylitis blood.

Input material: blood, either unsorted or a sorted T cell fraction (not recorded which). This chain links TRBV18 with TRBJ1-1; D is unresolved. This TCR derives from a male donor with ankylosing spondylitis. The CDR3 DNA reads TGTGCCAGCTCACTCGCAGGAGGTGCTGAAGCTTTCTTT. Amino acid sequence: CASSLAGGAEAFF.